This TCR beta chain derives from a study of T cell repertoires in cytomegalovirus infection. Turning to the study itself: Indications of both CMV infection and matching HLA type were provided by public TCR beta signatures. Broader study findings: The ex vivo response showed dominance by HLA-C-restricted CMV-specific TCR beta clonotypes. Accumulated public TCR beta family frequency recognized individuals carrying CMV together with the relevant HLA.

TCRdb independently ran MiXCR on the reads; one entry per CDR3 protein. Among a few hundred thousand distinct CDR3 sequences listed, roughly 36% were seen once. As regards this clonotype: The target antigen is unknown.

There are 16 residues in the CDR3. After removal of 7 bases from V and 5 bases from J, the junction contained 12 bases not matched to a gene. The receptor was derived from a human donor in good health (CMV status not recorded). Some clones in this sample may be carry-over from other donors' samples. V and J are TRBV12-3 or TRBV12-4 and TRBJ1-4; 8 bases are a match to TRBD1. The specimen was cultured PBMCs, collected from culture after CMV antigen stimulation. CDR3 region: CASTGSGGITNEKLFF. In DNA, the CDR3 is TGTGCCAGCACCGGATCAGGGGGCATAACAAATGAAAAACTGTTTTTT.